This T cell receptor (beta chain) was sequenced during a study of neurological immune-mediated disorders. Trimming at V came to 3 bases and at J to 4 bases, leaving 3 bases not matched to a gene. The CDR3 spans 14 residues. Per the germline V gene, CDR1 is LGHDT and CDR2 is YNNKEL (reference sequence). TCRdb fed the 5' RACE reads into MiXCR, producing one record per CDR3 protein. Of 65,000 to 95,000 distinct CDR3 sequences in the sample, roughly 4.8% were seen once. This clonotype was recorded at least ten times. The gene calls are TRBV3-1 and TRBJ1-5; TRBD1 matches at 7 bases. This TCR came from a woman aged 25 to 39 with multiple sclerosis. The sequencing sample was made of PBMCs. This chain's CDR3 is CASSQGQTNQPQHF. Written as DNA, the CDR3 is TGTGCCAGCAGCCAGGGACAGACGAATCAGCCCCAGCATTTT. Complete variable domain (other parts from reference TRBV3-1 and TRBJ1-5): DTAVSQTPKYLVTQMGNDKSIKCEQNLGHDTMYWYKQDSKKFLKIMFSYNNKELIINETVPNRFSPKSPDKAHLNLHINSLELGDSAVYFCASSQGQTNQPQHFGDGTRLSIL.